Listed here are 17 T cell receptor beta chains from one sample, sequenced in a study of memory CD8 T cells in hepatitis C reinfection. The time point is: peak reinfection, 3 to 8 weeks after reinfection detection. Sorted cells were sequenced directly ex vivo without any in vitro expansion. TCRdb's table, derived via immunoSEQ multiplex PCR, lists solely in-frame clones and lacks some. Of 35,000 to 55,000 clones listed, around nine tenths are singletons. The specimen sequenced was naive CD8+ T cells sorted from blood. Receptor source: a man aged 18 to 29 with hepatitis C virus infection.

The chain joins TRBV27 to TRBJ2-3, with 7 nucleotides matching TRBD2. J lost 3 bases, V lost 0 bases, and 6 bases had no gene match. This CDR3 region has 16 residues. Germline lookup yields CDR1 MNHEY and CDR2 SMNVEV (reference sequence). Here the CDR3 DNA reads TGTGCCAGCAGTTTATCGCCAGCGGGGATAACAGATACGCAGTATTTT. Translation gives CASSLSPAGITDTQYF.

The rearrangement links TRBV7-9 to TRBJ1-5; maybe TRBD1 (5 bases). Germline CDR1 is SEHNR and CDR2 is FQNEAQ (reference sequence). Between the trimmed V and J ends, which lost 5 bases and 7 bases, there was a span of 12 bases. The CDR3 covers 13 residues. The DNA of the CDR3 is TGTGCCAGCAGCGGCAGGGAAGGCCAGCCCCAGCATTTT. It codes for CASSGREGQPQHF.

In this sample, this clone turned up once. The chain has TRBV9 and TRBJ1-1; 12 bases are a match to TRBD1. The junction had 4 bases not matched to a gene; V was cut back by 0 bases and J by 1 base. Germline CDR1 is SGDLS and CDR2 is YYNGEE. The CDR3 spans 17 residues. CDR3 coding DNA: TGTGCCAGCAGCGTAGTGGGACAGGGGGCCCAGAACACTGAAGCTTTCTTT. Its protein product is CASSVVGQGAQNTEAFF.

The J gene is TRBJ2-3, the V gene TRBV7-2, with D possibly TRBD2 on 5 matching bases. Germline V gene sequence: CDR1 SGHTA, CDR2 FQGNSA. This CDR3 is built from 14 residues. Deletions cut 2 bases from V and 3 bases from J, with 9 bases between. The CDR3: CASSLFTGTDTQYF. CDR3 coding DNA: TGTGCCAGCAGCTTATTCACGGGGACAGATACGCAGTATTTT.

This clone was found once. This sequence joins TRBV9 and TRBJ1-4, with 10 nucleotides matching TRBD1. CDR3 length: 16 residues. Looked up from germline, CDR1 is SGDLS and CDR2 is YYNGEE. Losses at the gene ends were 0 bases for V and 2 bases for J; bases not matched to a gene: 1. CDR3 protein: CASSVGTGGTNEKLFF. The CDR3 DNA follows: TGTGCCAGCAGCGTAGGGACAGGGGGGACTAATGAAAAACTGTTTTTT.

The chain recombines TRBV21-1 with TRBJ1-2; no check of the table's D call, TRBD1, against the DNA was made. TRBV21-1 is a pseudogene locus. The CDR3 runs to 23 residues. The CDR3 loop is CASSHVWRALTPRQGASNYGYTF. The CDR3 DNA sequence: TGTGCCAGCAGCCACGTCTGGAGGGCCTTGACACCACGACAGGGGGCGTCCAACTATGGCTACACCTTC.

V is TRBV6-4 and J is TRBJ2-2; 15 positions agree with TRBD2. The V segment lost 6 bases and the J segment 7 bases; nucleotides outside the gene matches: 6. Looked up from germline, CDR1 is MRHNA and CDR2 is SNTAGT. This CDR3 region has 16 residues. This chain's CDR3 is CASSVGLAGGDGELFF. The CDR3 DNA follows: TGTGCCAGCAGCGTCGGACTAGCGGGAGGGGACGGGGAGCTGTTTTTT.

The V gene is TRBV7-9, the J gene TRBJ2-5; 13 bases agree with TRBD2. Trimming cost V 1 base and J 4 bases; bases outside gene matches: 0. CDR1 is SEHNR, CDR2 FQNEAQ, per germline (reference sequence). This CDR3 contains 15 residues. The CDR3 loop is CASSLGTSGRETQYF. The CDR3 region has the DNA TGTGCCAGCAGCTTAGGGACTAGCGGGAGAGAGACCCAGTACTTC.

CDR3 sequence reads: CASSLGLGGYEQFF. CDR3 DNA: TGTGCCAGCAGCTTGGGGTTAGGGGGCTATGAGCAGTTCTTC. This chain joins TRBV5-5 and TRBJ2-1; 7 bases fit TRBD1. CDR1 is SGHKS, CDR2 YYEKEE, per germline (reference sequence). J was trimmed by 8 bases and V by 0 bases; bases with no gene match: 5. This CDR3 contains 14 residues.

This chain uses TRBV5-6 with TRBJ2-1; TRBD2 agrees at 9 bases. The V segment lost 4 bases and the J segment 5 bases; nucleotides outside the gene matches: 7. The CDR3 has 15 amino acids. Germline-derived CDR1 and CDR2 are SGHDT and YYEEEE. CDR3 loop: CASSPVAGANNEQFF. CDR3 in DNA: TGTGCCAGCAGCCCGGTAGCGGGGGCTAACAATGAGCAGTTCTTC.

The J gene is TRBJ1-6, the V gene TRBV6-5; tentatively, D is TRBD1 (5 bases). V shed 2 bases and J shed 6 bases, with 8 bases lying between them. CDR3 size: 14 residues. Germline V gene sequence: CDR1 MNHEY, CDR2 SVGAGI. CDR3 protein: CASSYGGFNSPLHF. The DNA of the CDR3 is TGTGCCAGCAGTTACGGGGGGTTTAATTCACCCCTCCACTTT.

V gene TRBV5-1 combines with J gene TRBJ2-1; 8 bases are a match to TRBD1. This CDR3 spans 15 amino acids. Per the germline V gene, CDR1 is SGHRS and CDR2 is YFSETQ. V dropped 4 bases and J dropped 6; count of bases not matched to a gene: 9. CDR3 amino acids: CASSVGTGPINEQFF. The CDR3 nucleotides read TGCGCCAGCAGCGTCGGGACAGGTCCTATCAATGAGCAGTTCTTC.

The chain couples TRBV1 to TRBJ2-5; the D call in the table, TRBD2, was not verified against the DNA. TRBV1 is a recognized pseudogene. This CDR3 is built from 17 residues. As DNA, the CDR3 is TGCACCAGCAGCTACATCGGACTAGCGGGAGGTGGCGGGACCCAGTACTTC. Its protein product is CTSSYIGLAGGGGTQYF.

This clone has just a few counts. V is TRBV6-1 and J is TRBJ2-7; D unresolved. The CDR3 loop spans 14 amino acids. V was pared by 3 bases and J by 2 bases, with 11 bases between. CDR1 is MNHNS and CDR2 is SASEGT in the germline V gene. The CDR3 region has the DNA TGTGCCAGCAGTGAGTTGGTAGTCACCTACGAGCAGTACTTC. Its protein product is CASSELVVTYEQYF.

The chain recombines TRBV12-5 with TRBJ1-1, with 7 nucleotides matching TRBD1. Per the germline V gene, CDR1 is LGHNT and CDR2 is FRNRAP. The J segment lost 6 bases and the V segment lost 5 bases, leaving 9 bases of the junction unmatched. This CDR3 has 14 residues. The CDR3 spells CASGLGQLLAEAFF. The CDR3 nucleotides are TGTGCTAGTGGTCTGGGACAGCTTCTGGCTGAAGCTTTCTTT.

CDR3 in amino acids: CASSYAGTGNTEAFF. CDR3 DNA: TGTGCCAGCAGTTACGCGGGGACAGGTAACACTGAAGCTTTCTTT. The chain joins TRBV6-5 to TRBJ1-1; 8 nucleotides match TRBD1. V trimming: 2 bases; J trimming: 2 bases; junction bases outside the gene matches: 4. CDR3 length: 15 amino acids. Germline V lookup: CDR1 MNHEY, CDR2 SVGAGI.

The genes are TRBV9 and TRBJ2-3; D gene uncertain. The CDR3 runs 15 residues. The V and J ends lost 0 bases and 2 bases respectively, with 10 bases between them. Germline loops: CDR1 SGDLS, CDR2 YYNGEE. CDR3 sequence (DNA): TGTGCCAGCAGCGTAGGCGATGCATCCACAGATACGCAGTATTTT. Its translation: CASSVGDASTDTQYF.